This note documents a single T cell receptor (beta chain) sequence. These data belong to a study of blood T cell repertoires in COVID-19. Study in general: In each case, the material was cDNA or gDNA derived from T cells, B-cell-depleted T cells, or PBMCs.

This CDR3 region has 17 residues. The V and J ends lost 0 bases and 7 bases respectively, with 19 bases between them. Germline values: CDR1 MGHRA, CDR2 YSYEKL. Sequencing used immunoSEQ multiplex PCR; TCRdb keeps in-frame clones, though not all of them. Of about 81,000 clones listed, about nine tenths were seen once; the top ten hold under 2%. This receptor was obtained from a woman aged 45-59 years in a cohort sampled during active COVID-19. The gene calls are TRBV4-1 and TRBJ2-1; D perhaps matches TRBD2 (5 bases). Sample: peripheral blood. CDR3 DNA: TGCGCCAGCAGCCAAGATAGCCCAGAGGGATTACGTAATGAGCAGTTCTTC. Protein sequence: CASSQDSPEGLRNEQFF.